Below, 9 T cell receptor beta chains from the same sample are listed, as sequenced in a study of breast tumors, draining lymph nodes, adjacent tissues. Axillary draining lymph nodes of breast cancer patients supplied the node samples. TCRdb processed the multiplex PCR reads anew with MiXCR; each CDR3 protein has one entry. The sample holds about 180,000 distinct CDR3 sequences, around a third seen once. Sequenced: axillary lymph node tissue. The origin of the receptors is a female donor with breast cancer. Some clones in this sample may be carry-over from other donors' samples.

The chain combines TRBV2 with TRBJ2-2; D perhaps matches TRBD1 (5 bases). The CDR3 totals 17 residues. V was cut by 7 bases and J by 0 bases, with 18 bases left in between. CDR1 is SNHLY and CDR2 is FYNNEI in the germline V gene. The CDR3 DNA follows: TGTGCCAGCAAGTTTGAACAGGCCCTACCGAACACCGGGGAGCTGTTTTTT. Encoded protein: CASKFEQALPNTGELFF.

This clonotype has at least ten counts. The gene calls are TRBV9 and TRBJ2-3; D might be TRBD1 or TRBD2, each matching 5 bases. The germline CDR1 and CDR2 sequences are SGDLS and YYNGEE. The length of the CDR3 is 15 residues. With 0 bases removed from V and 0 bases from J, the gap between germline ends came to 8 bases. CDR3 sequence (DNA): TGTGCCAGCAGCGTAGTTTGGGGGAGCACAGATACGCAGTATTTT. Its protein is CASSVVWGSTDTQYF.

This clonotype was detected many times. This rearrangement joins TRBV24-1 to TRBJ2-2, with 13 positions matching TRBD2. The germline CDR1 and CDR2 sequences are KGHDR and SFDVKD. The CDR3 is 15 amino acids. J lost 5 bases, V lost 9 bases, and 5 bases had no gene match. The DNA for the CDR3 is TGTGCCACCGGACTAGCGGGGGCTGGAACCGGGGAGCTGTTTTTT. This encodes CATGLAGAGTGELFF.

This clonotype was recorded at least ten times. A junction boundary mismatches the germline segment, possibly from a read error. This sequence joins TRBV7-2 and TRBJ1-5; 10 nucleotides agree with TRBD1. The CDR3 runs 12 residues. The germline V gene has CDR1 SGHTA and CDR2 FQGNSA. The CDR3: CASSLGTGDSDF. CDR3 bases: TGTGCCAGCAGCTTGGGGACAGGGGATTCGGATTTT.

Ten or more counts support this clonotype. The CDR3 DNA follows: TGTGCCAGCAGCTTCGAACACAGGGGGCAAGATACGCAGTATTTT. Translated: CASSFEHRGQDTQYF. The chain links TRBV13 to TRBJ2-3; 9 bases agree with TRBD1. Trimming took 3 bases from V and 5 from J; bases not matched to a gene: 6. This CDR3 comprises 15 residues. Germline loops: CDR1 PRHDT, CDR2 FYEKMQ (reference sequence).

This clonotype was found once. The CDR3 nucleotides are TGCAGTGCTTCGCAGACAGGCAGACTCTATGGCTACACCTTC. Its protein product is CSASQTGRLYGYTF. This chain uses TRBV20-1 with TRBJ1-2; D possibly corresponds to TRBD1 (6 bases). CDR1 and CDR2 (germline): DFQATT, SNEGSKA (reference sequence). This CDR3 comprises 14 residues. V gave up 5 bases and J gave up 4 bases, with 17 bases separating them.

The CDR3 sequence: CASSVSGGGASGSYNEQFF. Written as DNA, the CDR3 is TGTGCCAGCAGCGTATCGGGGGGGGGTGCTAGCGGCTCCTACAATGAGCAGTTCTTC. This chain joins TRBV9 and TRBJ2-1, with 8 bases matching TRBD2. The junction had 12 bases not matched to a gene; V was cut back by 1 base and J by 0 bases. Germline CDR1 reads SGDLS; CDR2 reads YYNGEE. The CDR3 contains 19 residues.

The chain is built from TRBV20-1 and TRBJ1-1; 7 bases are shared with TRBD1. The CDR3 totals 17 residues. Trimming cost V 3 bases and J 0 bases; bases outside gene matches: 13. CDR1 and CDR2 (germline): DFQATT, SNEGSKA (reference sequence). CDR3 amino acids: CSARAIPGQDVNTEAFF. In DNA, the CDR3 is TGCAGTGCTAGGGCCATCCCCGGACAGGATGTGAACACTGAAGCTTTCTTT.

The rearrangement links TRBV7-8 to TRBJ1-2; the match to TRBD1 covers 9 bases. V trimming: 1 base; J trimming: 2 bases; junction bases outside the gene matches: 5. The CDR3 has 16 amino acids. Germline lookup yields CDR1 SGHVS and CDR2 FQNEAQ. Here the CDR3 reads CASSLGGQGVNYGYTF. The CDR3 bases are TGTGCCAGCAGCTTAGGGGGACAGGGCGTAAACTATGGCTACACCTTC.